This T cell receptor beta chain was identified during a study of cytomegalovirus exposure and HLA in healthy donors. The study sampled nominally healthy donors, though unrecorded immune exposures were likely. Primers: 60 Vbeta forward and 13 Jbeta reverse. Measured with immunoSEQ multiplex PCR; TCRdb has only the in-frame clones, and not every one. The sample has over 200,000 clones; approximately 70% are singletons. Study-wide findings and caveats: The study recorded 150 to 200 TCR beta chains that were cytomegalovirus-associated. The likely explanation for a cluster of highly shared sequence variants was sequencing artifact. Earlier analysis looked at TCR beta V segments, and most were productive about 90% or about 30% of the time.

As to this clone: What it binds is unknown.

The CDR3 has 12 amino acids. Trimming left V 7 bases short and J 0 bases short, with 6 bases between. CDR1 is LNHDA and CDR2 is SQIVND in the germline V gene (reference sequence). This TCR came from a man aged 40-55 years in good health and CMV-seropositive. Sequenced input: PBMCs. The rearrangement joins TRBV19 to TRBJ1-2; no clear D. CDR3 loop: CASKESNYGYTF. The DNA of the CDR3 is TGTGCCAGTAAGGAGTCTAACTATGGCTACACCTTC.